The present T cell receptor beta chain was sequenced within a study of blood T cell repertoires in COVID-19. At the level of the study: Samples of COVID-19 (acute and convalescent) were obtained from the United States, Italy and Spain. T cells, B-cell-depleted T cells, or PBMCs provided the cDNA or gDNA that served as material.

This CDR3 is built from 12 residues. V lost 0 bases, J lost 9 bases, and 9 bases lay in between. Per the original methods: Nucleated cell number was recorded as an estimate derived from reference gene primer amplification. The assay was immunoSEQ multiplex PCR, and TCRdb's table has in-frame clones only and misses some. The DNA was the basis for D and trimming; V, J and clone size are from that table. This sample has roughly 250,000 clones, with nearly 90% found just once. The genes are TRBV12-3 or TRBV12-4 and TRBJ2-7; D is possibly TRBD2 (5 bases). Sequencing was carried out using peripheral blood. The TCR sequence derives from a woman between 40 and 50 years old who had recovered from COVID-19. CDR3 sequence: CASSLAVSGQYF. The CDR3 DNA reads TGTGCCAGCAGTTTAGCAGTGAGCGGGCAGTACTTC.